The following is a TCR beta chain sequence with its context. What this receptor recognizes is not known. No base quality information exists; no much larger clone differs at one position. These data originate in a study of tumor and adjacent non-tumor tissue in lung cancer (dated by TCRdb to 2016 to 2019). Regarding the study in general: By cancer type, the cohort comprised 12 adenocarcinoma patients, a couple of squamous cell carcinoma patients and 1 small cell lung cancer patient. Bulk TCRbeta repertoires were compared between lung tumor tissue and matched distant non-tumor lung tissue obtained from 15 or so lung cancer patients. TCRbeta CDR3 sequencing was performed on thirty paired specimens, with one tumor sample and one normal lung sample collected per patient. In total, sequencing yielded some 130 million productive TCRbeta reads, which works out to an average of around 3.9 million reads per sample. Among the roughly 15 patients, ages ranged from roughly 30 to 76 years, 10 were men and 5 were women, and disease was TNM stage I to III. General study outcomes and caveats: Peripheral blood was not sequenced, so blood TCRbeta repertoires were not examined in the lung cancer patients of the study. A significantly larger cumulative share of the repertoire was made up by the top 100 clones in normal lung than in tumor tissue. TCR diversity (inverse Simpson) was significantly higher in tumor than in normal lung tissue (roughly 390 vs 170, P = 0.0075, Mann-Whitney U test). The methods do not name the sequencing platform or mention unique molecular identifiers. Only roughly 15 patients were in the cohort, and the authors stated that larger samples and more detailed clinical data are needed. Younger patients had significantly higher TCR diversity, and higher tumor TCR diversity was associated with shorter overall and disease-free survival.

The library was obtained by multiplex PCR. Instrument on record: Illumina HiSeq 2500. TCRbeta libraries were constructed through three rounds of nested PCR with primers (Table S4) according to protocols modified from ARM-PCR. Before sequencing, PCR products of 200-500 bp were cut from the gel and purified using the QIAquick gel extraction kit. The study's processing was this. Trimmomatic was used to clean the reads, FLASH was used to merge the reads into complete CDR3 sequences, and MiTCR was used to assign the reads to V(D)J germline segments. Clonal diversity was computed as the inverse Simpson's index with VDJtools. In-frame sequences lacking a premature stop codon were counted as productive reads. Clones were called with MiXCR by TCRdb after fastp trimmed the public reads at Q25, and only in-frame beta chains were retained. All rows with the same CDR3 protein become a single entry with the most common DNA and genes. TCRdb, not the original authors, processed these V and J calls. The sample records about 93,000 distinct CDR3 sequences, less than 75% of which are singletons. The top ten clonotypes cover around 18% of the sample.

Taken from the germline V gene (reference sequence), the CDR1 and CDR2 loops are SGHAT and FQDESV. The CDR3, cysteine through phenylalanine, is 15 amino acids long. Only the CDR3 DNA stays, 45 bases, in frame from base 1. V drops 1 base and J drops 0 bases, leaving 10 bases in between. RNA was isolated from bulk, unsorted tissue, and RNA quality was assessed with a NanoDrop ND-1000 and an Agilent 2100. The donors were newly diagnosed lung cancer patients admitted for thoracic surgery in China from August to November 2014 who had not received prior chemotherapy. Patients who had received previous radiotherapy or chemotherapy, or who had another concurrent cancer, were excluded from the study. Surgical tissue pieces of roughly 1-2.1 cm3 were preserved in RNAlater solution and stored at -80 °C until use.

This receptor chain uses TRBV11-1 and TRBJ2-7; the D gene cannot be resolved reliably. The TCR originated in a man aged 60 to 69 with non-small cell lung cancer. The sequenced sample consisted of lung tumor tissue. The nucleotide sequence is given as TGTGCCAGCAGCTTAGAAGCTCCCACCTCCTACGAGCAGTACTTC. Its protein reads: CASSLEAPTSYEQYF.